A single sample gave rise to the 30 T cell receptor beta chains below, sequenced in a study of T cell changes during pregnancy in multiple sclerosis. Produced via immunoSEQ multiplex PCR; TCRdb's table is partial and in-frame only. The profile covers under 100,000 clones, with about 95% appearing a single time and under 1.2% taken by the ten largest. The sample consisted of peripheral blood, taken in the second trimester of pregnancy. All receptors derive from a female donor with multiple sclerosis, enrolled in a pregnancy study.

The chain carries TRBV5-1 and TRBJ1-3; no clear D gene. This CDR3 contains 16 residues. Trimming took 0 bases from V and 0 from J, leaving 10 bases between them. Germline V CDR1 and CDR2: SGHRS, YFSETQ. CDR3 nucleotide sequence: TGCGCCAGCAGCTTGGCGAGCGGTAGCTCTGGAAACACCATATATTTT. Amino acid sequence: CASSLASGSSGNTIYF.

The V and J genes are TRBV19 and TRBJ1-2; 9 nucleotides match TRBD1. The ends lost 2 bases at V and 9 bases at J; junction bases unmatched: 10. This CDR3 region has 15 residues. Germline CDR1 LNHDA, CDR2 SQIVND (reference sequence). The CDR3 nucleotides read TGTGCCAGTAGTATACCTAAGGGACAGGGAGGACGCTACACCTTC. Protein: CASSIPKGQGGRYTF.

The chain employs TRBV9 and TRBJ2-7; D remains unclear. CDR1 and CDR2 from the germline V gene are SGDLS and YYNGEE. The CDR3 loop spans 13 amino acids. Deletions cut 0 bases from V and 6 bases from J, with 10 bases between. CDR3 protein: CASSVVELGEQYF. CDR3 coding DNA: TGTGCCAGCAGCGTAGTGGAGTTGGGCGAGCAGTACTTC.

Here the CDR3 DNA reads TGTGCTAGTGTGGGACAGGGGGTTTACGGCACTGAAGCTTTCTTT. Residues: CASVGQGVYGTEAFF. The chain carries TRBV12-5 and TRBJ1-1; 11 bases agree with TRBD1. Germline CDR1 is LGHNT and CDR2 is FRNRAP. V gave up 7 bases and J gave up 4 bases; unmatched junction bases: 8. There are 15 residues in the CDR3.

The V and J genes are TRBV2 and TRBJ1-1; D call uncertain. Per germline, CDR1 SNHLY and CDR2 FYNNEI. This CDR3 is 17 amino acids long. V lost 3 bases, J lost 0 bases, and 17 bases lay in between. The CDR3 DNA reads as TGTGCCAGCAGTGAGAGGGCGCGGTCCGACATGAACACTGAAGCTTTCTTT. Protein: CASSERARSDMNTEAFF. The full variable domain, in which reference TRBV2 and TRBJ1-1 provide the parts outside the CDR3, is EPEVTQTPSHQVTQMGQEVILRCVPISNHLYFYWYRQILGQKVEFLVSFYNNEISEKSEIFDDQFSVERPDGSNFTLKIRSTKLEDSAMYFCASSERARSDMNTEAFFGQGTRLTVV.

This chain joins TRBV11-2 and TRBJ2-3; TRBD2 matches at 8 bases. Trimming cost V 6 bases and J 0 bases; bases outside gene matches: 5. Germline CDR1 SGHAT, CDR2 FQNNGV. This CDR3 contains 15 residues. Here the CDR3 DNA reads TGTGCCAGCAGACCACTAGCGGTTAGCACAGATACGCAGTATTTT. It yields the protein CASRPLAVSTDTQYF.

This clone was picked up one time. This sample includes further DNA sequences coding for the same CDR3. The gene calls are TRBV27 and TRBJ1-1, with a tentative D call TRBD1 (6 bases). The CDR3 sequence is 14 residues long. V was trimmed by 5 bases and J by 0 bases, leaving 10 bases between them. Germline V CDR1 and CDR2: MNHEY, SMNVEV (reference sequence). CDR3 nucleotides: TGTGCCAGCAGTCCAACAGGGTTGAACACTGAAGCTTTCTTT. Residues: CASSPTGLNTEAFF.

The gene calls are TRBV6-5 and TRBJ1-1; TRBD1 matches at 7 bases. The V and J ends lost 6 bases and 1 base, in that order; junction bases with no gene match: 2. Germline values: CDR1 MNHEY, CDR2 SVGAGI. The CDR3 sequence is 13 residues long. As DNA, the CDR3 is TGTGCCAGCAGGGGGACAGCGAACACTGAAGCTTTCTTT. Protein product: CASRGTANTEAFF.

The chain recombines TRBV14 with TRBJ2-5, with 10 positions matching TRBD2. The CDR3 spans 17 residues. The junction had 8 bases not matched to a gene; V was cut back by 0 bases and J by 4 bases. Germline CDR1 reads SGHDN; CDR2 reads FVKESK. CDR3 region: CASSQDILAGEGETQYF. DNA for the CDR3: TGTGCCAGCAGCCAAGATATCCTAGCGGGAGAAGGAGAGACCCAGTACTTC.

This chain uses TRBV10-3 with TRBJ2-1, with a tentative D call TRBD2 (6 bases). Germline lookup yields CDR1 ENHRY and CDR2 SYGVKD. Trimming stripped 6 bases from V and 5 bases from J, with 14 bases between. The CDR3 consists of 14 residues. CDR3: CAISTRDSDNEQFF. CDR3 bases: TGTGCCATCAGCACCCGGGACTCGGACAATGAGCAGTTCTTC.

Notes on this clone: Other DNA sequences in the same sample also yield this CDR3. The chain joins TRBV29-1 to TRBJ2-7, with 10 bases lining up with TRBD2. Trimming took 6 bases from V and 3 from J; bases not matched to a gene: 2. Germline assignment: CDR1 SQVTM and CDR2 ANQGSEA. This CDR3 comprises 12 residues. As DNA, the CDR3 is TGCAGCGTCGCTAGCGGGAGCTACGAGCAGTACTTC. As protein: CSVASGSYEQYF.

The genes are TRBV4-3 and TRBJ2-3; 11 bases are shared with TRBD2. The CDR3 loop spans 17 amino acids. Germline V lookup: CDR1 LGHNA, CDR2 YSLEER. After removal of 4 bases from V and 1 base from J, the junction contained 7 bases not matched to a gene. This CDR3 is CASSLFTSGSGTDTQYF. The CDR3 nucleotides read TGCGCCAGCAGCCTTTTTACTAGCGGGAGTGGCACAGATACGCAGTATTTT.

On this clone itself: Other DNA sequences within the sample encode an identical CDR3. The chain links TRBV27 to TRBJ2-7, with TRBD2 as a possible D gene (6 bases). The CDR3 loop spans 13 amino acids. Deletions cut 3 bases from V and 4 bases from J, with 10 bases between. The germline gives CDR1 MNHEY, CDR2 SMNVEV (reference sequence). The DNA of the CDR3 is TGTGCCAGCAGTTTGGGACGGGGGTACGAGCAGTACTTC. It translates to CASSLGRGYEQYF.

The DNA of the CDR3 is TGTGCCAGCAGTGTCGGGGATCGCGGATACAATGAGCAGTTCTTC. Protein product: CASSVGDRGYNEQFF. This sequence joins TRBV6-1 and TRBJ2-1; possible D gene TRBD2, 5 bases. Between the trimmed V and J ends, which lost 4 bases and 4 bases, there was a span of 14 bases. Looked up from germline, CDR1 is MNHNS and CDR2 is SASEGT. The CDR3 consists of 15 residues.

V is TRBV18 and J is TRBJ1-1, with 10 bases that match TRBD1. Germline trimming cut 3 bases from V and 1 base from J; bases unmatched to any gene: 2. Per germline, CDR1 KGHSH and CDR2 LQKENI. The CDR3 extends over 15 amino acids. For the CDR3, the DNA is TGTGCCAGCTCACCGGGACAGGGGCAGAACACTGAAGCTTTCTTT. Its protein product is CASSPGQGQNTEAFF.

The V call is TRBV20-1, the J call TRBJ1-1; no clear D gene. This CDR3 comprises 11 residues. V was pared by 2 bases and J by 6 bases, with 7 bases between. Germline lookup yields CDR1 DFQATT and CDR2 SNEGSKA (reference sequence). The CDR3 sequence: CSARMGAEAFF. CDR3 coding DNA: TGCAGTGCTAGAATGGGAGCTGAAGCTTTCTTT.

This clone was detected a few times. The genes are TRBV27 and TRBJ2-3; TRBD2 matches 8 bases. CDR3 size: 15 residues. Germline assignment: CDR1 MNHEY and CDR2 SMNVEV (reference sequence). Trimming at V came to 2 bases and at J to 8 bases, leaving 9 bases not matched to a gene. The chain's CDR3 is CASSLAGGRLGTQYF. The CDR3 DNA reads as TGTGCCAGCAGTTTAGCGGGAGGAAGGTTAGGTACGCAGTATTTT.

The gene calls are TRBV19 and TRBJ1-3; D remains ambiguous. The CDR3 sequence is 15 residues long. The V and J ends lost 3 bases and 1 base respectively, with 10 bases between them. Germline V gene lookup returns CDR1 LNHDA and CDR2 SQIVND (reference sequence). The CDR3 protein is CASSIGAGSGNTIYF. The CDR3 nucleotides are TGTGCCAGTAGTATTGGAGCGGGGTCTGGAAACACCATATATTTT.

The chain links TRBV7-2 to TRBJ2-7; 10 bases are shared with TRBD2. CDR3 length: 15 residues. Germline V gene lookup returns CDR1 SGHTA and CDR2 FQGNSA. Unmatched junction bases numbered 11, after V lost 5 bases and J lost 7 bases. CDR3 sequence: CASSVSPLAGEEQYF. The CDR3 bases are TGTGCCAGCAGCGTCTCCCCCCTAGCGGGAGAGGAGCAGTACTTC.

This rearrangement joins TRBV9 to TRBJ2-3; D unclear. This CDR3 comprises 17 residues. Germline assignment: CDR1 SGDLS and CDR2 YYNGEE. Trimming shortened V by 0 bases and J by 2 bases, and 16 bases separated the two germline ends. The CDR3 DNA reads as TGTGCCAGCAGCGTAGGTTACCGGCGAGGATCCACAGATACGCAGTATTTT. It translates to CASSVGYRRGSTDTQYF. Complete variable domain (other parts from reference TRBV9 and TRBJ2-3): DSGVTQTPKHLITATGQRVTLRCSPRSGDLSVYWYQQSLDQGLQFLIQYYNGEERAKGNILERFSAQQFPDLHSELNLSSLELGDSALYFCASSVGYRRGSTDTQYFGPGTRLTVL.

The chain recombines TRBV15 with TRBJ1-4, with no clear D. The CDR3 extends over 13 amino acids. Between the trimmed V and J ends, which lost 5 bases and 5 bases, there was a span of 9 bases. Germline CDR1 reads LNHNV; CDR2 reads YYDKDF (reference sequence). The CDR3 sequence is CATSGGRNEKLFF. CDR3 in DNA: TGTGCCACCAGCGGAGGGAGAAATGAAAAACTGTTTTTT.

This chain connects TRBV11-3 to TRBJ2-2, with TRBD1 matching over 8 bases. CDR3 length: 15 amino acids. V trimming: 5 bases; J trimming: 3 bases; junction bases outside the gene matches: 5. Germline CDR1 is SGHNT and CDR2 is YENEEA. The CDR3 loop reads CASSVRTGYTGELFF. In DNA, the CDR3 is TGTGCCAGCAGCGTAAGGACAGGGTACACCGGGGAGCTGTTTTTT.

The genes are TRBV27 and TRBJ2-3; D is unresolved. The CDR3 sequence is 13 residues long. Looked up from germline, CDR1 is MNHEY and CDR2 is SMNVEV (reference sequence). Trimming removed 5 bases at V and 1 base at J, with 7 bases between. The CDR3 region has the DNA TGTGCCAGCAGTGTCCGCGGCACAGATACGCAGTATTTT. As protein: CASSVRGTDTQYF.

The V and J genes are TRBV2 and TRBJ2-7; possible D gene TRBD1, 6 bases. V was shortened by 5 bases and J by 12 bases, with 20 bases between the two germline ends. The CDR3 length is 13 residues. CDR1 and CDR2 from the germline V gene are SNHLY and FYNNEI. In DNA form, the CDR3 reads TGTGCCAGCAGTCCCACCCAGGGGCAAAGTGTGTACTTC. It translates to CASSPTQGQSVYF. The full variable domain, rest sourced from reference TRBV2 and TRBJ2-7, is EPEVTQTPSHQVTQMGQEVILRCVPISNHLYFYWYRQILGQKVEFLVSFYNNEISEKSEIFDDQFSVERPDGSNFTLKIRSTKLEDSAMYFCASSPTQGQSVYFGPGTRLTVT.

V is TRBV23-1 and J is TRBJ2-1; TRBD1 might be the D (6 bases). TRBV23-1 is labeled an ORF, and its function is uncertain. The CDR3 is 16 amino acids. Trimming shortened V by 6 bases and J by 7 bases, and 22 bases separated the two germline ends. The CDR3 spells CASSPPHRECRNEQFF. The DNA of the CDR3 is TGCGCCAGCAGCCCGCCGCACAGGGAGTGCCGAAATGAGCAGTTCTTC.

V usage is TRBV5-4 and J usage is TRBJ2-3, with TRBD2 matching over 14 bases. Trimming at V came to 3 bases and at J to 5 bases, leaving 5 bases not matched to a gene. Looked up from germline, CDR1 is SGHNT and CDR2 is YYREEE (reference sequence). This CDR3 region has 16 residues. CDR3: CASSSTGTSGRDTQYF. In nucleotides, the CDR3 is TGTGCCAGCAGCTCGACCGGGACTAGCGGGAGAGATACGCAGTATTTT.

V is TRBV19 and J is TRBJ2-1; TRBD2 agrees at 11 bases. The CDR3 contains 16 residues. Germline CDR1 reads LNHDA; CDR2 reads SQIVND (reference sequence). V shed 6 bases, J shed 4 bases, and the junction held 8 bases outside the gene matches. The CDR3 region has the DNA TGTGCCAGTAGCTTCTTAGCGGGAGGGCCATACAATGAGCAGTTCTTC. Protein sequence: CASSFLAGGPYNEQFF.

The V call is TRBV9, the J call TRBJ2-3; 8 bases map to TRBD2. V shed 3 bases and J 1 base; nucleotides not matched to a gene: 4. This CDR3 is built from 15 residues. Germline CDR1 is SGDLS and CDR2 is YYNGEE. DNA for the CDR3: TGTGCCAGCAGCGATGGACTAGCCCGCACAGATACGCAGTATTTT. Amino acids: CASSDGLARTDTQYF. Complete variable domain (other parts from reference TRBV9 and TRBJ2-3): DSGVTQTPKHLITATGQRVTLRCSPRSGDLSVYWYQQSLDQGLQFLIQYYNGEERAKGNILERFSAQQFPDLHSELNLSSLELGDSALYFCASSDGLARTDTQYFGPGTRLTVL.

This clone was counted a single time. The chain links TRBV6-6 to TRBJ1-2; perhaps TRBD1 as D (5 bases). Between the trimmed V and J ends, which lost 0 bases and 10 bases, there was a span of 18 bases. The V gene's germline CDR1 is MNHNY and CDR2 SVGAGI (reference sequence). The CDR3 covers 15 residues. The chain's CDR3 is CASSYSMAGNGVYTF. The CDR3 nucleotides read TGTGCCAGCAGTTACTCGATGGCAGGGAATGGTGTCTACACCTTC.

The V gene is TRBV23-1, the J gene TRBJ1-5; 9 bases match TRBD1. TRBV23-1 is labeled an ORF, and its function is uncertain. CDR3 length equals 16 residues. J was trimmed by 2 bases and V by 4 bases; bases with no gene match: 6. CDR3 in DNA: TGCGCCAGCAGTCCGGGACAGGGTGAGGGCAATCAGCCCCAGCATTTT. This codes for CASSPGQGEGNQPQHF.